Shown below are 20 T cell receptor beta chains from a single sample sequenced in a study of blood T cell repertoires in COVID-19. Libraries were prepared by immunoSEQ multiplex PCR; TCRdb keeps only in-frame clonotypes and omits some of them. The table lists just over 250,000 clones, about nine tenths of them singletons. Sequenced material: peripheral blood. Source of these receptors: a man aged 60 to 69 who had recovered from COVID-19.

The CDR3 sequence: CASREQQGNEQFF. The CDR3 region has the DNA TGCGCCAGCAGGGAACAGCAAGGTAATGAGCAGTTCTTC. This chain connects TRBV5-1 to TRBJ2-1; no firm D call. There are 13 residues in the CDR3. Germline CDR1 is SGHRS and CDR2 is YFSETQ. The ends were cut back, 5 bases at V and 7 bases at J, with 13 bases in the middle. Drawing the rest from reference TRBV5-1 and TRBJ2-1, the complete variable domain is KAGVTQTPRYLIKTRGQQVTLSCSPISGHRSVSWYQQTPGQGLQFLFEYFSETQRNKGNFPGRFSGRQFSNSRSEMNVSTLELGDSALYLCASREQQGNEQFFGPGTRLTVL.

V usage is TRBV21-1 and J usage is TRBJ2-2; the tabulated D call, TRBD1, remains unverified against the DNA. TRBV21-1 is given as a pseudogene. The CDR3 consists of 17 residues. CDR3 sequence reads: CASSKGVGDREAGELFF. The CDR3, as DNA: TGTGCCAGCAGCAAAGGGGTGGGGGACAGGGAGGCCGGGGAGCTGTTTTTT.

V and J are TRBV3-1 (or the pseudogene TRBV3-2) and TRBJ2-3; D perhaps matches TRBD1 (5 bases). V was shortened by 6 bases and J by 1 base, with 26 bases between the two germline ends. This CDR3 has 19 residues. The germline CDR1 and CDR2 sequences are LGHDT and YNNKEL (reference sequence). CDR3 sequence: CASSFKERSSGCGTDTQYF. Here the CDR3 DNA reads TGTGCCAGCAGTTTCAAAGAGAGGAGTTCAGGGTGCGGCACAGATACGCAGTATTTT.

The rearrangement joins TRBV11-3 to TRBJ2-3; 7 bases align to TRBD1. J lost 3 bases, V lost 5 bases, and 8 bases had no gene match. The CDR3 has 15 residues. From germline, CDR1 is SGHNT and CDR2 YENEEA. CDR3 nucleotides: TGTGCCAGCAGCCAAGGACAGGACCCTACAGATACGCAGTATTTT. It yields the protein CASSQGQDPTDTQYF.

The chain carries TRBV5-4 and TRBJ2-3; D may be TRBD2 (6 bases). With 4 bases removed from V and 0 bases from J, the gap between germline ends came to 9 bases. The CDR3 covers 14 residues. Looked up from germline, CDR1 is SGHNT and CDR2 is YYREEE (reference sequence). In DNA, the CDR3 is TGTGCCAGCAGCGCCGGGACTAGCACAGATACGCAGTATTTT. Residues: CASSAGTSTDTQYF.

The gene calls are TRBV19 and TRBJ1-3, with D unresolved. V dropped 3 bases and J dropped 0 bases, with 12 bases sitting between them. There are 16 residues in the CDR3. Germline values: CDR1 LNHDA, CDR2 SQIVND (reference sequence). CDR3 in amino acids: CASSISRISSGNTIYF. In DNA form, the CDR3 reads TGTGCCAGTAGTATCTCGCGAATAAGCTCTGGAAACACCATATATTTT. Full variable domain (remainder filled in from reference TRBV19 and TRBJ1-3): DGGITQSPKYLFRKEGQNVTLSCEQNLNHDAMYWYRQDPGQGLRLIYYSQIVNDFQKGDIAEGYSVSREKKESFPLTVTSAQKNPTAFYLCASSISRISSGNTIYFGEGSWLTVV.

This chain uses TRBV27 with TRBJ1-2; 9 positions match TRBD1. CDR1 and CDR2 (germline): MNHEY, SMNVEV (reference sequence). The CDR3 totals 15 residues. Trimming removed 6 bases from V and 4 bases from J; junction bases left unmatched: 9. CDR3 coding DNA: TGTGCCAGCAGCGCCGGGACAGGGACGGGCTATGGCTACACCTTC. It yields the protein CASSAGTGTGYGYTF.

The chain uses TRBV19 and TRBJ1-2, with a possible D match to TRBD1 (5 bases). The germline gives CDR1 LNHDA, CDR2 SQIVND (reference sequence). The CDR3 consists of 15 residues. The V and J ends lost 2 bases and 1 base respectively, with 11 bases between them. CDR3 in DNA: TGTGCCAGTAGTATAAGCCCAGGGATTAACTATGGCTACACCTTC. It yields the protein CASSISPGINYGYTF.

V usage is TRBV30 and J usage is TRBJ2-2, with TRBD2 matching 13 bases. The CDR3 runs to 18 residues. Trimming cost V 0 bases and J 4 bases; bases outside gene matches: 8. From germline, CDR1 is GTSNPN and CDR2 SVGIG (reference sequence). CDR3 nucleotide sequence: TGTGCCTGGAGTGTACTGGGGACTAGCGGGGACCGCACCGGGGAGCTGTTTTTT. It specifies CAWSVLGTSGDRTGELFF.

The genes are TRBV5-5 and TRBJ1-2, with 7 bases fitting TRBD1. J lost 5 bases, V lost 2 bases, and 9 bases had no gene match. CDR1 and CDR2 from the germline V gene are SGHKS and YYEKEE (reference sequence). The CDR3 is made up of 15 amino acids. The CDR3, as DNA: TGTGCCAGCAGCTTCCGACTGGCAGGGGGGTATGGCTACACCTTC. It yields the protein CASSFRLAGGYGYTF.

This chain uses TRBV9 with TRBJ2-3; TRBD2 aligns across 15 bases. V trimming: 3 bases; J trimming: 2 bases; junction bases outside the gene matches: 10. The CDR3 is made up of 19 amino acids. From germline, CDR1 is SGDLS and CDR2 YYNGEE. The CDR3 DNA follows: TGTGCCAGCAGCGCGAGAGGACTAGCGGGGGGGCTCCCCACAGATACGCAGTATTTT. Its protein is CASSARGLAGGLPTDTQYF.

This rearrangement joins TRBV5-1 to TRBJ1-1, with D perhaps matching TRBD1 (6 bases). V was clipped by 0 bases and J by 0 bases, with 9 bases between them. Germline CDR1 is SGHRS and CDR2 is YFSETQ. The CDR3 runs to 15 residues. The CDR3 sequence is CASSLDRVLNTEAFF. In DNA, the CDR3 is TGCGCCAGCAGCTTGGACAGGGTCCTGAACACTGAAGCTTTCTTT.

The J gene is TRBJ1-5, the V gene TRBV19, with a tentative D call TRBD1 (5 bases). V was shortened by 3 bases and J by 1 base, with 10 bases between the two germline ends. The CDR3 is made up of 15 amino acids. Germline values: CDR1 LNHDA, CDR2 SQIVND (reference sequence). The CDR3: CASSMGGNSNQPQHF. CDR3 DNA sequence: TGTGCCAGTAGTATGGGGGGAAACAGCAATCAGCCCCAGCATTTT.

This chain joins TRBV5-6 and TRBJ2-2; TRBD2 agrees at 7 bases. This CDR3 spans 17 amino acids. Germline assignment: CDR1 SGHDT and CDR2 YYEEEE. V was clipped by 2 bases and J by 2 bases; unmatched bases: 9. The CDR3 sequence: CASSLGGSRANTGELFF. The DNA of the CDR3 is TGTGCCAGCAGCTTAGGCGGGAGCCGGGCCAACACCGGGGAGCTGTTTTTT.

V is TRBV30 and J is TRBJ2-5, with D perhaps TRBD1 (5 bases). The CDR3 loop spans 13 amino acids. V was pared by 3 bases and J by 5 bases, with 13 bases between. Germline-derived CDR1 and CDR2 are GTSNPN and SVGIG (reference sequence). This chain's CDR3 is CAWRQGAGETQYF. In nucleotides, the CDR3 is TGTGCCTGGAGGCAGGGTGCTGGGGAGACCCAGTACTTC.

The chain recombines TRBV20-1 with TRBJ1-1; 9 bases are shared with TRBD1. With 6 bases clipped from V and 3 bases from J, the junction kept 11 bases outside the gene matches. Germline V lookup: CDR1 DFQATT, CDR2 SNEGSKA (reference sequence). The CDR3 is made up of 15 amino acids. CDR3 region: CSASGTGRGDTEAFF. In nucleotides, the CDR3 is TGCAGTGCCAGTGGGACAGGGAGAGGGGACACTGAAGCTTTCTTT.

The chain links TRBV7-6 to TRBJ1-1; a weak D match, TRBD1 (5 bases). Germline CDR1 SGHVS, CDR2 FNYEAQ. The CDR3 spans 11 residues. Trimming stripped 5 bases from V and 8 bases from J, with 9 bases between. CDR3 bases: TGTGCCAGCAGCCAAGGGGTGGAAGCTTTCTTT. The encoded protein is CASSQGVEAFF.

The chain is built from TRBV30 and TRBJ2-1; 8 bases fit TRBD2. The CDR3 totals 16 residues. CDR1 and CDR2 from the germline V gene are GTSNPN and SVGIG (reference sequence). The ends lost 3 bases at V and 0 bases at J; junction bases unmatched: 7. This chain's CDR3 is CAWRIGGGRSYNEQFF. The CDR3 DNA reads as TGTGCCTGGAGGATTGGCGGGGGGCGCTCCTACAATGAGCAGTTCTTC. Drawing the rest from reference TRBV30 and TRBJ2-1, the complete variable domain is SQTIHQWPATLVQPVGSPLSLECTVEGTSNPNLYWYRQAAGRGLQLLFYSVGIGQISSEVPQNLSASRPQDRQFILSSKKLLLSDSGFYLCAWRIGGGRSYNEQFFGPGTRLTVL.

This chain links TRBV10-3 with TRBJ1-3; 7 bases align to TRBD1. The CDR3 totals 16 residues. V was pared by 5 bases and J by 0 bases, with 7 bases of the junction left unmatched. Germline CDR1 ENHRY, CDR2 SYGVKD. The chain's CDR3 is CAISKQGQSSGNTIYF. In DNA form, the CDR3 reads TGTGCCATCAGTAAACAGGGGCAAAGCTCTGGAAACACCATATATTTT.

The CDR3 region is CATRDRAVGNQPQHF. CDR3 coding DNA: TGTGCCACCCGGGACAGGGCCGTCGGCAATCAGCCCCAGCATTTT. This rearrangement joins TRBV19 to TRBJ1-5; TRBD1 aligns across 9 bases. CDR1 and CDR2 (germline): LNHDA, SQIVND (reference sequence). With 10 bases clipped from V and 2 bases from J, the junction kept 9 bases outside the gene matches. The CDR3 has 15 residues.